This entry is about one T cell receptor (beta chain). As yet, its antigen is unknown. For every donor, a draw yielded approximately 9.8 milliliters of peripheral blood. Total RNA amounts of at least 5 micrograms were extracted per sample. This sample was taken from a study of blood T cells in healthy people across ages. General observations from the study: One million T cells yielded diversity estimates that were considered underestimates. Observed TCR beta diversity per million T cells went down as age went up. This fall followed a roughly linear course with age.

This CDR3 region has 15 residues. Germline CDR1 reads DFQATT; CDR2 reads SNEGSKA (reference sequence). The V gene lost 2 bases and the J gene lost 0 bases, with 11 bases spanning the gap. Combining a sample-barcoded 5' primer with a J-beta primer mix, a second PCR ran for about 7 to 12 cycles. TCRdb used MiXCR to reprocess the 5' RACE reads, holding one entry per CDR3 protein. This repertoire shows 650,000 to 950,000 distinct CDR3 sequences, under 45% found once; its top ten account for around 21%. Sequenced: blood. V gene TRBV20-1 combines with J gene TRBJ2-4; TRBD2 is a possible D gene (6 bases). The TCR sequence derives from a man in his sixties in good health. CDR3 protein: CSARRAGQAKNIQYF. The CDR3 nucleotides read TGCAGTGCTAGACGAGCGGGTCAAGCCAAAAACATTCAGTACTTC.